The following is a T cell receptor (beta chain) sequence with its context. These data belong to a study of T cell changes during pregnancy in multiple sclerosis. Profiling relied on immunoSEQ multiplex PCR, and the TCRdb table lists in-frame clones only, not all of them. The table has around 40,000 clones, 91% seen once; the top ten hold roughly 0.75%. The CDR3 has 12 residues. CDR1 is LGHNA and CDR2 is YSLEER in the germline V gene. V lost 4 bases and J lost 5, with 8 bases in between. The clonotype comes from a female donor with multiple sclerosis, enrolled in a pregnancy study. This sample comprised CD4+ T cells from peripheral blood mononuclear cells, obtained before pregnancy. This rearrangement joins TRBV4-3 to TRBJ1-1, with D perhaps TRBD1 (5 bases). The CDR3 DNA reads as TGCGCCAGCAGCCGGGGGGGGACTGAAGCTTTCTTT. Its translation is CASSRGGTEAFF.